The clone carrying this T cell receptor beta chain came up a few times. Its antigen is unidentified. This sample stems from a study of tumor and adjacent non-tumor tissue in lung cancer. At the level of the study: Histology: under 15 adenocarcinoma, a couple of squamous cell carcinoma, 1 small cell lung cancer. Samples averaged about 3.8 million productive TCRbeta reads each. General observations from the study: Shorter survival was associated with higher TCR diversity in tumors.

The V gene end was trimmed by 5 bases and the J gene end by 4 bases; junction bases not matched to a gene: 8. Germline CDR1 is DFQATT and CDR2 is SNEGSKA (reference sequence). This CDR3 has 14 residues. The template was RNA from unsorted bulk tissue. A modified ARM-PCR protocol with three rounds of nested PCR amplified TCRbeta. TCRdb redid the calling of the multiplex PCR reads with MiXCR, one entry per CDR3 protein. The sample consists of 120,000 to 150,000 distinct CDR3 sequences, 60% to 70% of them appearing once. The receptor's source is a man in his sixties with small cell lung cancer. This rearrangement joins TRBV20-1 to TRBJ1-1; 9 bases agree with TRBD1. Input material: lung tumor tissue. The CDR3 DNA follows: TGCAGTGCTCGGGACAGGGTTGTGAGCACTGAAGCTTTCTTT. Translated, it gives CSARDRVVSTEAFF.